The clone carrying this T cell receptor beta chain was counted only a few times. The antigen remains unidentified. Run at survey level, the immunoSEQ assay was version v3.0. Method: immunoSEQ multiplex PCR; TCRdb's copy keeps in-frame clones and lacks some. The data hold approximately 41,000 clones, with roughly 80% observed a single time. The CDR3 has 12 amino acids. The V gene lost 6 bases and the J gene lost 3 bases, with 8 bases spanning the gap. Germline V lookup: CDR1 LNHDA, CDR2 SQIVND (reference sequence). The data were taken from a study of long-term antiretroviral therapy in people with HIV. Study-level findings and limits: Despite increasing after ART, diversity remained lower than that of transplant donor controls. Clonotypes expanded prior to ART showed repertoire dominance at all sampled time points.

The clonotype was recovered from a man younger than 30 with HIV. Here the sequenced sample was unsorted PBMCs, taken 1.5 years after starting antiretroviral therapy. This sequence joins TRBV19 and TRBJ1-1; no clear D. The CDR3 sequence is CASRSGYTEAFF. The DNA of the CDR3 is TGTGCCAGTAGATCAGGATACACTGAAGCTTTCTTT.